Listed below are T cell receptor beta chains from one sample, sequenced in a study of T cell repertoires in cytomegalovirus infection. TCRdb re-called the reads with MiXCR, one entry per CDR3 protein. The table has about 830,000 distinct CDR3 sequences, 30% to 35% seen once. The antigens for these receptors are not known. The source material was cultured CD8+ T cells from PBMCs, sampled from culture after CMV antigen stimulation. The receptors were sampled from a human donor in good health (CMV status not recorded). Some clones in this sample may be carry-over from other donors' samples. CDR3s include the opening cysteine and the closing phenylalanine or tryptophan. D genes are given only for firm matches. Size is stated for part of the rows, as once, few or many counts, or as a class when the clone is expanded.

CDR3aa,CDR3nt,v_gene,j_gene,d_gene,abundance
CASSPGQENTGELFF,TGTGCCAGCAGCCCGGGACAGGAAAACACCGGGGAGCTGTTTTTT,TRBV5-4,TRBJ2-2,TRBD1,.
CSARDWQNTGELFF,TGCAGTGCTAGAGATTGGCAGAACACCGGGGAGCTGTTTTTT,TRBV20-1,TRBJ2-2,.,.
CASSIGPRGSTEAFF,TGCGCCAGCAGCATTGGGCCCCGGGGAAGCACCGAAGCTTTCTTT,TRBV5-1,TRBJ1-1,.,.
CASSLDPSGGSTSSTDTQYF,TGTGCCAGCAGCTTAGATCCTAGCGGGGGCTCAACCTCTAGCACAGATACGCAGTATTTT,TRBV7-2,TRBJ2-3,TRBD2,many
CASSHTGDTEAFF,TGTGCCAGCAGCCATACAGGGGACACTGAAGCTTTCTTT,TRBV4-1,TRBJ1-1,TRBD1,.
CATGRQGRLDGYTF,TGTGCCACCGGCCGTCAGGGTAGGTTGGATGGCTACACCTTC,TRBV27,TRBJ1-2,.,few
CASTARGNEQFF,TGTGCCAGCACTGCTCGGGGGAATGAGCAGTTCTTC,TRBV7-8,TRBJ2-1,.,few
CANSLALGDRGRGAAYEQYF,TGTGCCAACAGCTTAGCGTTGGGGGACAGGGGACGAGGAGCTGCCTACGAGCAGTACTTC,TRBV7-6,TRBJ2-7,TRBD1,.
CASSSDSGVQETQYF,TGTGCCAGCAGTTCGGATAGTGGGGTTCAAGAGACCCAGTACTTC,TRBV6-2/TRBV6-3,TRBJ2-5,.,few
CASSYRQGGSYNSPLHF,TGTGCCAGCAGTTACCGACAGGGAGGCTCCTATAATTCACCCCTCCACTTT,TRBV6-5,TRBJ1-6,TRBD1,.
CASSIGDEAFF,TGTGCCAGTAGTATAGGGGATGAAGCTTTCTTT,TRBV19,TRBJ1-1,.,once
CASSLAPRGKDEKLFF,TGTGCCAGCAGCTTAGCGCCGAGGGGGAAAGATGAAAAACTGTTTTTT,TRBV7-8,TRBJ1-4,.,.
CASSTPVSPHEQYF,TGTGCCAGCAGCACCCCGGTCAGTCCCCACGAGCAGTACTTC,TRBV12-3/TRBV12-4,TRBJ2-7,.,few
CASSSATGPDTQYF,TGTGCCAGCAGTTCCGCGACAGGACCAGATACGCAGTATTTT,TRBV7-9,TRBJ2-3,.,.
CASSYSPLRGEETQYF,TGTGCCAGCAGTTACTCGCCCCTCAGGGGGGAAGAGACCCAGTACTTC,TRBV6-5,TRBJ2-5,.,.
CASSHGQDLGEQYF,TGCGCCAGCAGCCACGGACAGGATCTGGGAGAGCAGTACTTC,TRBV4-1,TRBJ2-7,TRBD1,few
CASSLSSGGHDTGELFF,TGTGCCAGCAGCTTATCCAGCGGGGGGCATGACACCGGGGAGCTGTTTTTT,TRBV7-3,TRBJ2-2,TRBD2,once
CASSIGLLNQPQHF,TGTGCCAGTAGTATTGGACTGCTCAATCAGCCCCAGCATTTT,TRBV19,TRBJ1-5,.,.
CASSPPAENTEAFF,TGTGCCAGCAGCCCCCCCGCGGAGAACACTGAAGCTTTCTTT,TRBV12-3/TRBV12-4,TRBJ1-1,.,few
CASSSGTEGFEQYF,TGTGCCAGCAGTTCCGGGACAGAGGGTTTCGAGCAGTACTTC,TRBV27,TRBJ2-7,TRBD1,few
CASSPSATSGGVQFF,TGTGCCAGCAGTCCATCCGCGACTAGCGGGGGGGTTCAGTTCTTC,TRBV6-6,TRBJ2-1,TRBD2,few
CASSLASGDRKDNEQFF,TGTGCCAGCAGCTTAGCGTCCGGGGACAGGAAAGACAATGAGCAGTTCTTC,TRBV7-6,TRBJ2-1,TRBD1,.
CASSSHYGTDEKLFF,TGTGCCAGCAGTTCTCATTATGGGACGGACGAAAAACTGTTTTTT,TRBV27,TRBJ1-4,.,.
CASSSPINGELFF,TGTGCCAGCAGTAGCCCCATAAACGGGGAGCTGTTTTTT,TRBV6-2/TRBV6-3,TRBJ2-2,.,.
CASSPRIDRPGGTQYF,TGTGCCAGCAGCCCGCGAATCGACAGGCCGGGGGGGACCCAGTACTTC,TRBV7-9,TRBJ2-5,.,.
CASSFDKPSTDTQYF,TGTGCCAGCAGTTTTGATAAACCTAGCACAGATACGCAGTATTTT,TRBV28,TRBJ2-3,.,.
CASSIGDHRDTQYF,TGTGCCAGTAGTATAGGTGACCACCGAGATACGCAGTATTTT,TRBV19,TRBJ2-3,.,many
CASSLAGGPTNEQFF,TGTGCCAGCAGCTTAGCTGGGGGGCCTACGAATGAGCAGTTCTTC,TRBV7-9,TRBJ2-1,.,many
CASSVGDYEQYF,TGTGCCAGCAGCGTAGGGGACTACGAGCAGTACTTC,TRBV13,TRBJ2-7,.,.
CASSFPQGAYGYTF,TGTGCCAGCAGCTTCCCTCAGGGAGCCTATGGCTACACCTTC,TRBV7-6,TRBJ1-2,.,many
CASSARDRVSSGANVLTF,TGTGCCAGCAGCGCCAGGGACAGGGTTAGTTCTGGGGCCAACGTCCTGACTTTC,TRBV7-2,TRBJ2-6,TRBD1,many
CASSLAGGGGEAFF,TGCGCCAGCAGCTTGGCTGGCGGGGGGGGTGAAGCTTTCTTT,TRBV5-1,TRBJ1-1,.,once
CSASGTDSYEQYF,TGCAGTGCTAGCGGGACTGACTCCTACGAGCAGTACTTC,TRBV20-1,TRBJ2-7,.,.
CANFPVPETYNEQFF,TGTGCCAACTTTCCGGTGCCCGAAACCTACAATGAGCAGTTCTTC,TRBV5-6,TRBJ2-1,.,.
CASSYGTGINQPQHF,TGTGCCAGCAGTTACGGGACAGGGATCAATCAGCCCCAGCATTTT,TRBV12-3/TRBV12-4,TRBJ1-5,TRBD1,few
CASSEGQRDTEAFF,TGTGCCAGCAGTGAAGGACAGAGAGACACTGAAGCTTTCTTT,TRBV6-1,TRBJ1-1,.,few
CASSSLQWNTEAFF,TGTGCCAGCAGCTCCCTACAGTGGAACACTGAAGCTTTCTTT,TRBV7-8,TRBJ1-1,.,many
CASTNDWQPQHF,TGTGCCAGCACCAACGATTGGCAGCCCCAGCATTTT,TRBV7-9,TRBJ1-5,.,few
CASSLPNQPQHF,TGTGCCAGCAGCTTACCCAATCAGCCCCAGCATTTT,TRBV12-3/TRBV12-4,TRBJ1-5,.,many
CASSILENTEAFF,TGTGCCAGTAGTATTTTGGAGAACACTGAAGCTTTCTTT,TRBV19,TRBJ1-1,.,few
CASSRDSKETQYF,TGTGCCAGTAGTCGGGACAGTAAAGAGACCCAGTACTTC,TRBV19,TRBJ2-5,TRBD1,.
CASSRLARGSNQPQHF,TGCGCCAGCAGCCGCCTAGCTAGAGGCAGCAATCAGCCCCAGCATTTT,TRBV4-3,TRBJ1-5,.,.
CASTPGADRTDTQYF,TGCGCCAGCACCCCTGGGGCAGACCGCACAGATACGCAGTATTTT,TRBV4-1,TRBJ2-3,.,.
CASSSTAYEQYF,TGTGCCAGCAGCTCGACAGCCTACGAGCAGTACTTC,TRBV7-6,TRBJ2-7,.,.
CASSRGGGNQPQHF,TGTGCCAGCAGCCGGGGTGGGGGGAATCAGCCCCAGCATTTT,TRBV7-9,TRBJ1-5,.,many
CASSAGTAGPERRSGANVLTF,TGTGCCAGCAGCGCTGGGACCGCCGGGCCTGAGCGGAGGTCTGGGGCCAACGTCCTGACTTTC,TRBV9,TRBJ2-6,.,.
CASGDHDYPQETQYF,TGTGCCAGCGGTGACCACGATTACCCCCAAGAGACCCAGTACTTC,TRBV6-1,TRBJ2-5,.,.
CASSSVEKEYNGQFF,TGTGCCAGCAGCTCCGTAGAAAAAGAGTACAATGGGCAGTTCTTC,TRBV7-9,TRBJ2-1,.,.
CASSSGQMNTEAFF,TGTGCCAGCAGCTCCGGACAGATGAACACTGAAGCTTTCTTT,TRBV7-2,TRBJ1-1,.,many
CASSQDNGDRDNQPQHF,TGCGCCAGCAGCCAAGACAATGGGGACAGAGACAATCAGCCCCAGCATTTT,TRBV4-1,TRBJ1-5,TRBD1,.
CASSPSGGRYNSPLHF,TGTGCCAGCAGCCCGAGTGGCGGGCGATATAATTCACCCCTCCACTTT,TRBV7-3,TRBJ1-6,.,few
CASSLGQGGSGANVLTF,TGTGCCAGCAGCTTGGGACAGGGTGGATCTGGGGCCAACGTCCTGACTTTC,TRBV7-8,TRBJ2-6,TRBD1,many
CASIGKAQPQHF,TGTGCCAGCATAGGAAAGGCACAGCCCCAGCATTTT,TRBV28,TRBJ1-5,.,many
CASRDRGQPEQFF,TGTGCCAGCCGGGACAGGGGGCAGCCTGAGCAGTTCTTC,TRBV6-6,TRBJ2-1,TRBD1,.
CASSQLAGARTDTQYF,TGTGCCAGCAGCCAGCTCGCGGGGGCCCGCACAGATACGCAGTATTTT,TRBV5-6,TRBJ2-3,.,few
CASSLSEAGRTDTQYF,TGTGCCAGCAGCTTAAGTGAGGCAGGGAGGACAGATACGCAGTATTTT,TRBV11-2,TRBJ2-3,.,many
CASSPFGGGRLNTEAFF,TGTGCCAGCAGCCCGTTCGGAGGGGGGCGATTGAACACTGAAGCTTTCTTT,TRBV6-6,TRBJ1-1,.,.
CASSPPEQVYSPLHF,TGTGCCAGCTCACCACCGGAACAGGTCTATTCACCCCTCCACTTT,TRBV18,TRBJ1-6,.,few
CASRPYDRPEAFF,TGTGCCAGCAGGCCTTATGACAGACCTGAAGCTTTCTTT,TRBV28,TRBJ1-1,.,many